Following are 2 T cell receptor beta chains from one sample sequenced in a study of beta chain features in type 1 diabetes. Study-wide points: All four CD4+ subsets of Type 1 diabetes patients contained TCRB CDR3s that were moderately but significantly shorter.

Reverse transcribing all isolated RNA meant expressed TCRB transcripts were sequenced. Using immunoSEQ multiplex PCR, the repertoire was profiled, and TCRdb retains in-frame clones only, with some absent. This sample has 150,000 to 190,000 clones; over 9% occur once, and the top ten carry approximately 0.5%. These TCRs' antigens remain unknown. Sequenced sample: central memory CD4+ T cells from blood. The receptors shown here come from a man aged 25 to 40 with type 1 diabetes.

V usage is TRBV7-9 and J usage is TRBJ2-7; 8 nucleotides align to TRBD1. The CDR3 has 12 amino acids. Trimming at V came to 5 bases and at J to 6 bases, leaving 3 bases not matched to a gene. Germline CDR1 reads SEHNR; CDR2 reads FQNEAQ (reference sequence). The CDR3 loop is CASSRTGSEQYF. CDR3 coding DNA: TGTGCCAGCAGCCGGACAGGGTCCGAGCAGTACTTC.

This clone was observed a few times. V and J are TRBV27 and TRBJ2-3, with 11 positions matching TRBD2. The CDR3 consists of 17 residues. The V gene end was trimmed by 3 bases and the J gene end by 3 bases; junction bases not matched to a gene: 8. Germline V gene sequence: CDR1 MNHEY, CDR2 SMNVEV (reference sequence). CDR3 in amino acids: CASSFLLAGGSTDTQYF. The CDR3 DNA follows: TGTGCCAGCAGTTTCCTCTTAGCGGGAGGGTCAACAGATACGCAGTATTTT.